This T cell receptor beta chain was profiled in a study of blood T cell repertoires in COVID-19. As for the study in general: Spain, Italy and the United States supplied samples that represented acute and convalescent COVID-19.

Generated by immunoSEQ multiplex PCR, the TCRdb table keeps only in-frame clones and is missing some. The profile shows 190,000 or so clones, 84% of them singletons. The CDR3 totals 13 residues. V dropped 4 bases and J dropped 2; count of bases not matched to a gene: 1. The TCR was taken from a man between 35 and 55 years old who had recovered from COVID-19. Sequencing was done on a sample of PBMCs or T cells enriched from blood (not recorded which). J is TRBJ1-1 and V is TRBV12-3 or TRBV12-4; 7 bases match TRBD1. CDR3 in DNA: TGTGCCAGCAGTTGGACAGGCAACACTGAAGCTTTCTTT. Translating gives CASSWTGNTEAFF.